The clone carrying this T cell receptor (beta chain) was observed a handful of times. As yet, its antigen is unknown. The data were produced by immunoSEQ multiplex PCR, yet TCRdb's version contains in-frame clones alone and is incomplete. The table records about 180,000 clones, 85% to 95% of them present only once. The CDR3 consists of 14 residues. The germline gives CDR1 SGHRS, CDR2 YFSETQ. V gave up 4 bases and J gave up 4 bases; unmatched junction bases: 6. The source of the sample is a study of T cell responses to AZD1222 COVID-19 vaccine. Study findings and constraints: At baseline, just a handful of AZD1222 recipients tested seropositive. It should be noted that donors were predominantly white British and more often female, and clonal diversity was possibly underestimated.

Here the sequenced sample was peripheral blood, taken 28 days after the second dose of the MenACWY control vaccine. The rearrangement joins TRBV5-1 to TRBJ1-1; 8 nucleotides agree with TRBD1. This TCR derives from an adult who received the MenACWY meningococcal vaccine as a control. CDR3 sequence: CASSVDRVGTEAFF. Here the CDR3 DNA reads TGCGCCAGCAGCGTGGACAGGGTGGGCACTGAAGCTTTCTTT.